This T cell receptor beta chain originates from a study of blood T cell repertoires in COVID-19. Overall study: Acute-phase and convalescent COVID-19 samples originated in the United States, Italy and Spain.

Only in-frame clones appear in the TCRdb table, and some are missing; sequencing was by immunoSEQ multiplex PCR. The repertoire holds around 250,000 clones, with just under 90% as singletons. Assignments of participants to cohorts depended upon their own reported clinical history. Germline V CDR1 and CDR2: SGHTS, YDEGEE. Between the trimmed V and J ends, which lost 3 bases and 0 bases, there was a span of 13 bases. The CDR3 is 16 amino acids. This TCR was sampled from a man aged 50 or older who had been exposed to COVID-19. V usage is TRBV5-8 and J usage is TRBJ1-3, with no clear D. The sequenced sample consisted of PBMCs or T cells enriched from blood (not recorded which). Written as DNA, the CDR3 is TGTGCCAGCAGCTCCTCTCACGCGCTCTCTGGAAACACCATATATTTT. Translation: CASSSSHALSGNTIYF.